These 28 T cell receptor beta chains came from one sample sequenced in a study of cytomegalovirus exposure and HLA in healthy donors. Only in-frame clones appear in the TCRdb table, and some are missing; sequencing was by immunoSEQ multiplex PCR. The sample records roughly 79,000 clones, 85% to 95% being singletons. The sequencing input was PBMCs. Receptor source: a man younger than 35 in good health and CMV-seronegative.

The chain recombines TRBV7-2 with TRBJ2-7, with 8 bases that match TRBD2. This CDR3 spans 16 amino acids. V trimming: 5 bases; J trimming: 1 base; junction bases outside the gene matches: 10. Germline V gene lookup returns CDR1 SGHTA and CDR2 FQGNSA. CDR3 nucleotides: TGTGCCAGCAGCCCCACCACCACTAGCGGATCCTACGAGCAGTACTTC. Translation gives CASSPTTTSGSYEQYF.

The table lists this clone with a count of one. This chain connects TRBV2 to TRBJ2-1, with D unclear. This CDR3 contains 13 residues. CDR1 and CDR2 from the germline V gene are SNHLY and FYNNEI. V lost 4 bases, J lost 2 bases, and 6 bases lay in between. The CDR3: CASSGDTYNEQFF. CDR3 DNA sequence: TGTGCCAGCAGTGGTGACACCTACAATGAGCAGTTCTTC.

The rearrangement links TRBV5-1 to TRBJ1-2; 8 nucleotides line up with TRBD1. The CDR3 covers 13 residues. The V segment lost 4 bases and the J segment 6 bases; nucleotides outside the gene matches: 5. From germline, CDR1 is SGHRS and CDR2 YFSETQ. CDR3 loop: CASSTHRGDGYTF. The CDR3 region has the DNA TGCGCCAGCAGCACACACAGGGGGGATGGCTACACCTTC.

The chain employs TRBV5-6 and TRBJ1-1, with 7 bases that match TRBD1. The V and J ends lost 4 bases and 6 bases, in that order; junction bases with no gene match: 12. This CDR3 region has 15 residues. The V gene's germline CDR1 is SGHDT and CDR2 YYEEEE. CDR3 nucleotide sequence: TGTGCCAGCAGCACCAATTTACAGGGGAAGGCTGAAGCTTTCTTT. This sequence encodes CASSTNLQGKAEAFF.

This clone occurred once. The V gene is TRBV18, the J gene TRBJ1-6, with D tentatively TRBD1 (6 bases). The CDR3 loop spans 14 amino acids. Germline V gene lookup returns CDR1 KGHSH and CDR2 LQKENI. V was trimmed by 6 bases and J by 10 bases, leaving 16 bases between them. The CDR3 spells CASSSDSGGSPLHF. DNA for the CDR3: TGTGCCAGCTCCTCGGACAGCGGGGGGTCACCCCTCCACTTT.

In the case of this clone: The sample has other DNA sequences that encode this CDR3 too. This chain joins TRBV7-9 and TRBJ1-1, with 7 bases aligning to TRBD1. CDR1 SEHNR and CDR2 FQNEAQ come from the germline V gene (reference sequence). With V trimmed by 2 bases and J by 4 bases, 1 base remained unmatched. The CDR3 consists of 13 residues. The CDR3 DNA reads as TGTGCCAGCAGCTTATCAGGGGGCACTGAAGCTTTCTTT. Its protein is CASSLSGGTEAFF.

This chain uses TRBV10-3 with TRBJ1-1; D might be TRBD1 (5 bases). Germline V CDR1 and CDR2: ENHRY, SYGVKD. The CDR3 length is 15 residues. V dropped 6 bases and J dropped 1 base, with 15 bases sitting between them. The CDR3 region is CAISETPGQNTEAFF. CDR3 DNA sequence: TGTGCCATCAGCGAAACTCCCGGACAGAACACTGAAGCTTTCTTT.

The gene calls are TRBV19 and TRBJ1-2; 9 bases align to TRBD1. Germline CDR1 LNHDA, CDR2 SQIVND (reference sequence). With V trimmed by 7 bases and J by 2 bases, 5 bases remained unmatched. This CDR3 comprises 14 residues. CDR3 DNA sequence: TGTGCCAGTATCAGGGGACAGGGCAACTATGGCTACACCTTC. Translating it yields CASIRGQGNYGYTF.

V and J are TRBV5-1 and TRBJ2-2, with a tentative D call TRBD1 (5 bases). Trimming took off 0 bases at V and 6 bases at J, with 9 bases between the two ends. The germline CDR1 and CDR2 sequences are SGHRS and YFSETQ. This CDR3 is built from 14 residues. The CDR3 loop reads CASSLDSGSGELFF. The CDR3 DNA follows: TGCGCCAGCAGCTTGGACTCAGGGTCCGGGGAGCTGTTTTTT.

The V call is TRBV6-5, the J call TRBJ2-7, with TRBD1 matching 7 bases. V dropped 5 bases and J dropped 7; count of bases not matched to a gene: 11. This CDR3 is 14 amino acids long. Per germline, CDR1 MNHEY and CDR2 SVGAGI. The CDR3: CASSRGQVSPEQYF. The CDR3, as DNA: TGTGCCAGCAGTCGAGGACAGGTTTCCCCGGAGCAGTACTTC.

The chain couples TRBV4-1 to TRBJ2-7; 8 positions match TRBD1. V lost 3 bases, J lost 4 bases, and 11 bases stayed unmatched. This CDR3 is 16 amino acids long. Per the germline V gene, CDR1 is MGHRA and CDR2 is YSYEKL. The CDR3 loop reads CASSQLGQGSGYEQYF. CDR3 in DNA: TGCGCCAGCAGCCAGCTAGGACAGGGATCAGGATACGAGCAGTACTTC.

V and J are TRBV19 and TRBJ2-1; D may be TRBD1 (6 bases). Germline values: CDR1 LNHDA, CDR2 SQIVND (reference sequence). The V end lost 2 bases, the J end lost 3 bases, and 11 bases lay between the germline ends. CDR3 length equals 15 residues. The CDR3 is CASSIFGQIYNEQFF. Written as DNA, the CDR3 is TGTGCCAGTAGTATATTCGGACAGATCTACAATGAGCAGTTCTTC.

The rearrangement uses TRBV9 and TRBJ2-1, with 13 nucleotides matching TRBD2. Unmatched junction bases numbered 6, after V lost 1 base and J lost 8 bases. Germline V gives CDR1 SGDLS, CDR2 YYNGEE. The CDR3 has 16 amino acids. CDR3 protein: CASSVTLAGGDDEQFF. CDR3 sequence (DNA): TGTGCCAGCAGCGTAACACTAGCGGGAGGGGATGATGAGCAGTTCTTC.

The genes are TRBV4-3 and TRBJ2-1, with TRBD2 matching over 13 bases. Unmatched junction bases numbered 8, after V lost 0 bases and J lost 3 bases. The CDR3 runs to 19 residues. Germline V gene sequence: CDR1 LGHNA, CDR2 YSLEER. CDR3 amino acids: CASSQDRGLAGIYYNEQFF. The CDR3 coding sequence is TGCGCCAGCAGCCAAGATAGGGGACTAGCGGGGATTTACTACAATGAGCAGTTCTTC.

The gene calls are TRBV21-1 and TRBJ1-4; no DNA check was done on the table's D call, TRBD1. TRBV21-1 is labeled a pseudogene. There are 17 residues in the CDR3. The CDR3 here is CASSKAPDRMYGEKLFF. The DNA for the CDR3 is TGTGCCAGCAGCAAAGCCCCGGACAGGATGTATGGTGAAAAACTGTTTTTT.

This chain uses TRBV27 with TRBJ2-7; 8 nucleotides agree with TRBD1. The CDR3 is 15 amino acids. V shed 3 bases and J 4 bases; nucleotides not matched to a gene: 8. Germline V gives CDR1 MNHEY, CDR2 SMNVEV (reference sequence). The CDR3 region is CASSFVAGGQYEQYF. The CDR3, as DNA: TGTGCCAGCAGTTTCGTGGCAGGGGGCCAATACGAGCAGTACTTC.

The chain employs TRBV28 and TRBJ2-3; 9 positions agree with TRBD1. V gave up 4 bases and J gave up 4 bases; unmatched junction bases: 6. The CDR3 length is 15 residues. The germline gives CDR1 MDHEN, CDR2 SYDVKM. The DNA of the CDR3 is TGTGCCAGCAGTTCCGGGACAGGGAGCCCAGATACGCAGTATTTT. This sequence encodes CASSSGTGSPDTQYF.

The V call is TRBV10-3, the J call TRBJ1-2, with no clear D. CDR1 and CDR2 from the germline V gene are ENHRY and SYGVKD. V was trimmed by 2 bases and J by 2 bases, leaving 9 bases between them. CDR3 size: 14 residues. This CDR3 is CAISEVERNYGYTF. The CDR3 nucleotides read TGTGCCATCAGTGAGGTTGAGCGGAACTATGGCTACACCTTC.

The chain carries TRBV18 and TRBJ1-5, with 12 bases fitting TRBD1. V shed 4 bases and J 9 bases; nucleotides not matched to a gene: 4. Germline V gene sequence: CDR1 KGHSH, CDR2 LQKENI. There are 14 residues in the CDR3. CDR3 region: CASSRDRGPGPQHF. CDR3 bases: TGTGCCAGCTCACGGGACAGGGGGCCTGGGCCCCAGCATTTT.

This sequence joins TRBV15 and TRBJ2-2; unclear D gene. The V end was cut by 8 bases, the J end by 3 bases, with 10 bases between. The germline gives CDR1 LNHNV, CDR2 YYDKDF (reference sequence). CDR3 size: 13 residues. The CDR3 reads CATRPRDTGELFF. The CDR3 coding sequence is TGTGCCACCCGTCCTCGGGACACCGGGGAGCTGTTTTTT.

In its sample, this clone was seen a few times. The germline gene is not matched at one end of the junction; a read error may be the cause. The chain links TRBV9 to TRBJ1-4; TRBD1 might be the D (6 bases). The CDR3 has 15 amino acids. CDR1 is SGDLS, CDR2 YYNGEE, per germline. CDR3 loop: CASSVGGTTDEKLFF. The CDR3 DNA reads as TGTGCCAGCAGCGTAGGGGGGACAACTGATGAAAAACTGTTTTTT.

The chain couples TRBV4-3 to TRBJ2-1; TRBD1 matches 7 bases. The germline gives CDR1 LGHNA, CDR2 YSLEER. The J segment lost 2 bases and the V segment lost 3 bases, leaving 7 bases of the junction unmatched. This CDR3 is built from 16 residues. CDR3 loop: CASSQHGQAPYNEQFF. For the CDR3, the DNA is TGCGCCAGCAGCCAGCATGGACAGGCGCCCTACAATGAGCAGTTCTTC.

Here the CDR3 reads CASSQEKSLLETQYF. The CDR3 DNA reads as TGCGCCAGCAGCCAAGAAAAATCATTGTTAGAGACCCAGTACTTC. V usage is TRBV4-1 and J usage is TRBJ2-5; no firm D call. V was cut by 0 bases and J by 4 bases, with 12 bases left in between. Germline V gene data show CDR1 as MGHRA and CDR2 as YSYEKL. The length of the CDR3 is 15 residues.

This clone has a single count. The chain carries TRBV4-3 and TRBJ2-2; TRBD1 aligns across 10 bases. Germline CDR1 is LGHNA and CDR2 is YSLEER. This CDR3 has 17 amino acids. V trimming: 4 bases; J trimming: 8 bases; junction bases outside the gene matches: 13. CDR3 loop: CASSPGIRDRGTGELFF. CDR3 coding DNA: TGCGCCAGCAGCCCCGGTATCCGGGACAGGGGAACAGGGGAGCTGTTTTTT.

V and J are TRBV2 and TRBJ1-2; 9 bases are shared with TRBD1. With 0 bases clipped from V and 2 bases from J, the junction kept 7 bases outside the gene matches. CDR3 length: 17 residues. Germline lookup yields CDR1 SNHLY and CDR2 FYNNEI. The CDR3 DNA is TGTGCCAGCAGTGAAGCACCGGAACAGGGGGCCAACTATGGCTACACCTTC. The encoded protein is CASSEAPEQGANYGYTF.

The chain carries TRBV5-1 and TRBJ1-2; TRBD1 matches at 11 bases. Germline V lookup: CDR1 SGHRS, CDR2 YFSETQ. The CDR3 is made up of 15 amino acids. V gave up 7 bases and J gave up 4 bases; unmatched junction bases: 9. CDR3 protein: CASAPGGTGGYGYTF. For the CDR3, the DNA is TGCGCCAGCGCTCCTGGCGGGACAGGGGGCTATGGCTACACCTTC.

This chain uses TRBV7-8 with TRBJ1-5, with a weak D call TRBD1 (5 bases). Germline V gene data show CDR1 as SGHVS and CDR2 as FQNEAQ. V was cut by 2 bases and J by 5 bases, with 13 bases left in between. This CDR3 has 15 residues. This chain's CDR3 is CASSLSLRDYQPQHF. In DNA, the CDR3 is TGTGCCAGCAGCTTATCCCTCAGGGATTATCAGCCCCAGCATTTT.

V is TRBV19 and J is TRBJ1-2, with D perhaps TRBD1 (6 bases). The germline gives CDR1 LNHDA, CDR2 SQIVND (reference sequence). V lost 11 bases, J lost 8 bases, and 15 bases lay in between. There are 11 residues in the CDR3. This CDR3 is CAERPGDGYTF. CDR3 sequence (DNA): TGTGCCGAAAGGCCAGGGGACGGCTACACCTTC. Full variable domain (outside the CDR3, taken from reference TRBV19 and TRBJ1-2): DGGITQSPKYLFRKEGQNVTLSCEQNLNHDAMYWYRQDPGQGLRLIYYSQIVNDFQKGDIAEGYSVSREKKESFPLTVTSAQKNPTAFYLCAERPGDGYTFGSGTRLTVV.